The clone carrying this T cell receptor (beta chain) was detected many times. Its antigen is unidentified. The data are from a study of regulatory T cells in long-lasting Graves disease. Across the whole study: Graves' cases, newly diagnosed, had used antithyroid drugs under 3 months. Regarding the study as a whole: Persistent Graves' patients had lower TCR diversity than newly diagnosed ones.

Combining iRepertoire HTBI primers with Arm-PCR of CDR3 regions, the authors built TCR beta libraries. Each CDR3 protein is one row after TCRdb ran MiXCR on the multiplex PCR reads. The table has a few hundred thousand distinct CDR3 sequences, about 13% seen once. Time point of the sample: newly diagnosed GD, antithyroid drugs for less than 3 months. Extracted RNA from PBMCs served as the source of the TCR library. These data were also filed under a second study, of T cells in Graves' hyperthyroidism and ophthalmopathy. That study reports: TCR CDR3 regions were first amplified by RT-PCR with HTBI primers.

The material sequenced was peripheral blood mononuclear cells (PBMCs), taken at new diagnosis, from a patient treated with antithyroid drugs. The sequence was collected from a man aged 25 to 40 with Graves disease.

CDR3 sequence (DNA): TGTGCCAGCAGTGAATTTGGGAGGACCGGGGAGCTGTTTTTT. Protein product: CASSEFGRTGELFF. This chain joins TRBV25-1 and TRBJ2-2, with D perhaps matching TRBD2 (6 bases). Trimming pared 1 base from V and 5 bases from J, leaving 8 bases between. The CDR3 has 14 residues. The V gene's germline CDR1 is MGHDK and CDR2 SYGVNS. The full variable domain, completed using reference TRBV25-1 and TRBJ2-2, is EADIYQTPRYLVIGTGKKITLECSQTMGHDKMYWYQQDPGMELHLIHYSYGVNSTEKGDLSSESTVSRIRTEHFPLTLESARPSHTSQYLCASSEFGRTGELFFGEGSRLTVL.